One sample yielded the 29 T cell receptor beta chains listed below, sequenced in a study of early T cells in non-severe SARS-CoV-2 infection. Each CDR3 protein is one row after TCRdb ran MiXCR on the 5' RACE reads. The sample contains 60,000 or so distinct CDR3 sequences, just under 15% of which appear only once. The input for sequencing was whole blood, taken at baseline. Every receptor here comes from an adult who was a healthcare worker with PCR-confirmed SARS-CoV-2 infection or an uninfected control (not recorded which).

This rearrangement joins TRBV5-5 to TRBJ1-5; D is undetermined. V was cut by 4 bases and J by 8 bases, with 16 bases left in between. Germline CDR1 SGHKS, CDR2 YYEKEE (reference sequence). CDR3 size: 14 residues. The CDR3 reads CASSDLSPIEPQHF. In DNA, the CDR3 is TGTGCCAGCAGCGATCTTAGTCCGATTGAGCCCCAGCATTTT.

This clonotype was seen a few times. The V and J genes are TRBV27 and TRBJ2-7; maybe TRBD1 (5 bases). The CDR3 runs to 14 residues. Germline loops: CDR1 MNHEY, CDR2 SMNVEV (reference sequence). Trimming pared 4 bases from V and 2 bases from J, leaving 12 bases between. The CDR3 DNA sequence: TGTGCCAGCAGTTCGCGACAGTTCCCCTACGAGCAGTACTTC. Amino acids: CASSSRQFPYEQYF.

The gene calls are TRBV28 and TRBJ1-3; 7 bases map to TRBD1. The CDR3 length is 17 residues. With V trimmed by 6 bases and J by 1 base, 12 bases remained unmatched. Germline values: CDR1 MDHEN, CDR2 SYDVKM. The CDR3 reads CASSGLEGQPSGNTIYF. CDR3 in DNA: TGTGCCAGCAGCGGGCTGGAGGGACAGCCTTCTGGAAACACCATATATTTT.

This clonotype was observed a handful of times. The CDR3 DNA reads TGTGCCAGCACCTCGACCGCGGGGGGCGATAACTACGAGCAGTACTTC. Its translation: CASTSTAGGDNYEQYF. V is TRBV12-3 or TRBV12-4 and J is TRBJ2-7; 8 bases are shared with TRBD2. The trim removed 7 bases at V and 3 bases at J, leaving 14 bases unmatched. The CDR3 loop spans 16 amino acids.

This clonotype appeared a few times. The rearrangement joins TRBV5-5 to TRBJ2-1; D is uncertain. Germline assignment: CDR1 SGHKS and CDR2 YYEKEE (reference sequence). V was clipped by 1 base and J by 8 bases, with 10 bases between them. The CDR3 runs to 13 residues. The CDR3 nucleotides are TGTGCCAGCAGCTTGCCCGAGCGATATGAGCAGTTCTTC. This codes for CASSLPERYEQFF.

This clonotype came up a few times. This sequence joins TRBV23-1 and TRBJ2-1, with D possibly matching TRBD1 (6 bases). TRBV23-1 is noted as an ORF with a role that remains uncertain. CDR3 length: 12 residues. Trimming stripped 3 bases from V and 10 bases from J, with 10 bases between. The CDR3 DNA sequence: TGCGCCAGCAGTCACTGGACAGTAGAGCAGTTCTTC. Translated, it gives CASSHWTVEQFF.

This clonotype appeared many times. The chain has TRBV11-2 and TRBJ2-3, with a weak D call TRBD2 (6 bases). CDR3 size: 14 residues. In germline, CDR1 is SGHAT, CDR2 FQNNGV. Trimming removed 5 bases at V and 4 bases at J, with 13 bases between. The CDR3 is CASSRGLGPDTQYF. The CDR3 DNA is TGTGCCAGCAGCCGGGGGTTGGGGCCAGATACGCAGTATTTT.

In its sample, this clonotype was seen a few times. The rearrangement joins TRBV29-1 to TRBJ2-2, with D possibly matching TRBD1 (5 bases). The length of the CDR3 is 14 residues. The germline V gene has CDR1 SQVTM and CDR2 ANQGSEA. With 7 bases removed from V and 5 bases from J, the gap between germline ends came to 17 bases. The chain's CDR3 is CSAGKRGLTGELFF. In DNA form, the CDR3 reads TGCAGCGCGGGCAAAAGGGGATTGACCGGGGAGCTGTTTTTT.

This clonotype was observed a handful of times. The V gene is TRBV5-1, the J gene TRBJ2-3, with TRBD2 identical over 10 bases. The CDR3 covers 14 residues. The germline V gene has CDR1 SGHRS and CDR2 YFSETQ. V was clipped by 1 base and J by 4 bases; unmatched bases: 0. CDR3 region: CASSLLAGADTQYF. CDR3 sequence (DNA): TGCGCCAGCAGCTTGCTAGCGGGAGCAGATACGCAGTATTTT.

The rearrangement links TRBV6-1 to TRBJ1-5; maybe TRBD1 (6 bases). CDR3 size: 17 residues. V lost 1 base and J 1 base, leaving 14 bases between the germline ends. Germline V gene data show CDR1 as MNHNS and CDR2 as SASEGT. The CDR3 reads CASSEDYGGLSNQPQHF. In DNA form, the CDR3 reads TGTGCCAGCAGTGAAGATTACGGGGGGCTAAGCAATCAGCCCCAGCATTTT.

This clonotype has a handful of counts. The chain's CDR3 is CASGTGTGALGETQYF. The CDR3 DNA reads as TGTGCCAGCGGAACCGGGACAGGGGCTCTCGGAGAGACCCAGTACTTC. The chain recombines TRBV27 with TRBJ2-5; TRBD1 matches at 10 bases. Germline CDR1 reads MNHEY; CDR2 reads SMNVEV (reference sequence). CDR3 length: 16 residues. Trimming at V came to 8 bases and at J to 4 bases, leaving 13 bases not matched to a gene.

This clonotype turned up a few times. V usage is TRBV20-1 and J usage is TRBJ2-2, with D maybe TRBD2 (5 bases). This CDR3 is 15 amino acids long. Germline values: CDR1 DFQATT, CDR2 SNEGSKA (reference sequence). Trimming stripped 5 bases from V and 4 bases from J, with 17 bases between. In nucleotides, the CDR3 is TGCAGTGCTCCCTTGTCCTTTCGGGGCACCGGGGAGCTGTTTTTT. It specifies CSAPLSFRGTGELFF.

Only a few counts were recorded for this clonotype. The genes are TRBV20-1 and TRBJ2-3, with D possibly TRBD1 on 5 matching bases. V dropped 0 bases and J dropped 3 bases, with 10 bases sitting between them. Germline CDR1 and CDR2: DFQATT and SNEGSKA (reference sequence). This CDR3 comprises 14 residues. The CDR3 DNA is TGCAGTGCTAGAGATCCGAGACAGACAGATACGCAGTATTTT. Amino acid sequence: CSARDPRQTDTQYF.

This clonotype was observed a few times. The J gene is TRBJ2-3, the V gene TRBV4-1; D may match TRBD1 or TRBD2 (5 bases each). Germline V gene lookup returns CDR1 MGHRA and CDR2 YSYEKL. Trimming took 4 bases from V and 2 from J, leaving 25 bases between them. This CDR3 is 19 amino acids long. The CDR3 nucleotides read TGCGCCAGCAGCCTACGAGGGGACGCACGGCGAGCGGCCACAGATACGCAGTATTTT. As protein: CASSLRGDARRAATDTQYF.

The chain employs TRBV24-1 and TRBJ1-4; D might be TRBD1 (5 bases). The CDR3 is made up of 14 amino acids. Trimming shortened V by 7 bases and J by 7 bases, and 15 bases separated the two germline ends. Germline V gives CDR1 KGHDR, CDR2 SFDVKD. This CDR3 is CATRFAARGEKLFF. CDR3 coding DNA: TGTGCCACCAGATTTGCCGCTAGGGGTGAAAAACTGTTTTTT.

CDR3 sequence: CSVAGLAGLPSYEQYF. As DNA, the CDR3 is TGCAGCGTGGCGGGACTAGCGGGTCTACCCTCCTACGAGCAGTACTTC. This chain connects TRBV29-1 to TRBJ2-7, with 12 bases identical to TRBD2. V lost 6 bases to trimming and J lost 0 bases; unmatched junction nucleotides: 9. The CDR3 length is 16 residues. CDR1 is SQVTM, CDR2 ANQGSEA, per germline.

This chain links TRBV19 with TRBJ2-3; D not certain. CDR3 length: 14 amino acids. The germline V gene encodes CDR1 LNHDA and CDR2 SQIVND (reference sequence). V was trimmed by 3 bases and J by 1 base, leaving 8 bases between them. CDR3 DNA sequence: TGTGCCAGTAGTATCTCGGCAGGCACAGATACGCAGTATTTT. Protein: CASSISAGTDTQYF.

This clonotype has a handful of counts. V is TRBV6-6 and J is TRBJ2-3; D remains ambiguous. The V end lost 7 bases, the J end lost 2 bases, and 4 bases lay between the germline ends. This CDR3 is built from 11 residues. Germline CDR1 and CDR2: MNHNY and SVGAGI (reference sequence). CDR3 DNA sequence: TGTGCCAGCACCTCCACAGATACGCAGTATTTT. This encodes CASTSTDTQYF.

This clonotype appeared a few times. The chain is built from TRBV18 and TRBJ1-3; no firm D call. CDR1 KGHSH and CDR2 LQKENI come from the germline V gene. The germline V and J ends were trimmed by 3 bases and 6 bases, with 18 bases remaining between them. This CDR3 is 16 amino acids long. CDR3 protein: CASSPPTVWNENTIYF. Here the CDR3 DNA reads TGTGCCAGCTCACCCCCGACGGTGTGGAACGAAAACACCATATATTTT.

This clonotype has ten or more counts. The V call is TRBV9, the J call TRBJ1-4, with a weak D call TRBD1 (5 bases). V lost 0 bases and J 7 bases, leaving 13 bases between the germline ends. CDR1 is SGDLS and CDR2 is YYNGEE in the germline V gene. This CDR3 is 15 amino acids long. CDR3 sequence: CASSVDPGRSEKLFF. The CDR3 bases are TGTGCCAGCAGCGTAGACCCAGGGAGGAGTGAAAAACTGTTTTTT.

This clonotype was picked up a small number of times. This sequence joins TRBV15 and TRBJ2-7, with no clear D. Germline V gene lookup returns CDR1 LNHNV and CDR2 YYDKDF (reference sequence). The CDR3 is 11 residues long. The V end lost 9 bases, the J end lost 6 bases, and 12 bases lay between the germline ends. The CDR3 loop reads CATRLEGEQYF. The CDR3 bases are TGTGCCACGCGGTTGGAAGGCGAGCAGTACTTC.

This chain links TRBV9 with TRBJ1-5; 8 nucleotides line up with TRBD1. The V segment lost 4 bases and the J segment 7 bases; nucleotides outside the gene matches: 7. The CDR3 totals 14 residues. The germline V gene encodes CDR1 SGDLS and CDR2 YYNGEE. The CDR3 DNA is TGTGCCAGCAGCCCGGGACAGGCGCGACAGCCCCAGCATTTT. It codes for CASSPGQARQPQHF. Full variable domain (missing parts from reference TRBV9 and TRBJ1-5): DSGVTQTPKHLITATGQRVTLRCSPRSGDLSVYWYQQSLDQGLQFLIQYYNGEERAKGNILERFSAQQFPDLHSELNLSSLELGDSALYFCASSPGQARQPQHFGDGTRLSIL.

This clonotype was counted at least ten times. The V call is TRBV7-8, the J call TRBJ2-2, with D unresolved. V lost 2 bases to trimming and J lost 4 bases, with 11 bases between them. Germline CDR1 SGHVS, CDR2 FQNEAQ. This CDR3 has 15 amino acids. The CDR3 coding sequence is TGTGCCAGCAGCTTACAAGTATGGGGCACCGGGGAGCTGTTTTTT. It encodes CASSLQVWGTGELFF.

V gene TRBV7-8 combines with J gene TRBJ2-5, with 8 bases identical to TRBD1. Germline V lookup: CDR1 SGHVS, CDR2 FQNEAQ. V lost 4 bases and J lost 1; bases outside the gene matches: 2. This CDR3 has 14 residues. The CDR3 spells CASSSGQGQETQYF. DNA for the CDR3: TGTGCCAGCAGCTCTGGACAGGGCCAAGAGACCCAGTACTTC.

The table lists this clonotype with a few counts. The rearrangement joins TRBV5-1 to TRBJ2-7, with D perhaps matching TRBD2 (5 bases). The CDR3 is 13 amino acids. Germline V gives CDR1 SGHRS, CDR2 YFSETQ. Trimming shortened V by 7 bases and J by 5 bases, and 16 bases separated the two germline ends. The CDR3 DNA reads TGCGCCAGCGGCGAACTAGGAGTTGACGAGCAGTACTTC. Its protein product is CASGELGVDEQYF.

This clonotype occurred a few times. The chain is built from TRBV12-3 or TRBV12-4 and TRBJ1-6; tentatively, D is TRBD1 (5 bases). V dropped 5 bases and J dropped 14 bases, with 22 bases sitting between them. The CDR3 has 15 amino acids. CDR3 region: CASSPTGRGMVTLHF. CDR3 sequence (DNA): TGTGCCAGCAGTCCGACGGGACGGGGCATGGTGACCCTCCACTTT.

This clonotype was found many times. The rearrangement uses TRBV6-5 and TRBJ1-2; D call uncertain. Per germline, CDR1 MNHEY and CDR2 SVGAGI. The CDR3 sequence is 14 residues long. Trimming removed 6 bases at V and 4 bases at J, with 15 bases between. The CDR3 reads CASRTSREGYGYTF. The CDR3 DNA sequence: TGTGCCAGCAGGACCAGTCGGGAAGGCTATGGCTACACCTTC.

This CDR3 reads CAWSWVAGELFF. CDR3 coding DNA: TGTGCCTGGAGTTGGGTGGCCGGGGAGCTGTTTTTT. V is TRBV30 and J is TRBJ2-2; no clear D. V lost 2 bases and J lost 6, with 7 bases in between. This CDR3 region has 12 residues. Germline CDR1 reads GTSNPN; CDR2 reads SVGIG (reference sequence).

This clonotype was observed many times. The CDR3 nucleotides are TGTGCCAGCAGTCCCCCGGGACAGGGAGTCACCGGGGAGCTGTTTTTT. Amino acids: CASSPPGQGVTGELFF. The chain carries TRBV6-5 and TRBJ2-2; 9 bases fit TRBD1. Germline V gene sequence: CDR1 MNHEY, CDR2 SVGAGI. This CDR3 is 16 amino acids long. V was pared by 5 bases and J by 4 bases, with 8 bases of the junction left unmatched.